Below are 2 T cell receptor beta chains sequenced from a single sample in a study of beta chain features in type 1 diabetes. Expressed TCRB transcripts were sequenced because the entire RNA isolate underwent reverse transcription. Clones were sequenced by immunoSEQ multiplex PCR, and TCRdb holds only the in-frame ones, with some missing. The repertoire holds 250,000 to 350,000 clones, with 14% as singletons. The sample comprised central memory CD4+ T cells from blood. Receptor source: a man aged 25-45 years in good health.

This clone showed up just a few times. V is TRBV18 and J is TRBJ2-2; D is unclear. The CDR3 has 12 residues. With 6 bases removed from V and 3 bases from J, the gap between germline ends came to 5 bases. Germline CDR1 KGHSH, CDR2 LQKENI. The CDR3 DNA follows: TGTGCCAGCTCTCGGGACACCGGGGAGCTGTTTTTT. It translates to CASSRDTGELFF. The variable domain in full, with the rest retrieved from reference TRBV18 and TRBJ2-2, is NAGVMQNPRHLVRRRGQEARLRCSPMKGHSHVYWYRQLPEEGLKFMVYLQKENIIDESGMPKERFSAEFPKEGPSILRIQQVVRGDSAAYFCASSRDTGELFFGEGSRLTVL.

J is TRBJ2-1 and V is TRBV5-5, with 8 bases fitting TRBD2. This CDR3 has 16 residues. J gave up 2 bases and V 2 bases, and 6 bases lay outside the gene matches. Germline loops: CDR1 SGHKS, CDR2 YYEKEE (reference sequence). CDR3 protein: CASSLKRESTYNEQFF. CDR3 DNA sequence: TGTGCCAGCAGCTTAAAGCGGGAGTCCACCTACAATGAGCAGTTCTTC. Full variable domain (missing parts from reference TRBV5-5 and TRBJ2-1): DAGVTQSPTHLIKTRGQQVTLRCSPISGHKSVSWYQQVLGQGPQFIFQYYEKEERGRGNFPDRFSARQFPNYSSELNVNALLLGDSALYLCASSLKRESTYNEQFFGPGTRLTVL.